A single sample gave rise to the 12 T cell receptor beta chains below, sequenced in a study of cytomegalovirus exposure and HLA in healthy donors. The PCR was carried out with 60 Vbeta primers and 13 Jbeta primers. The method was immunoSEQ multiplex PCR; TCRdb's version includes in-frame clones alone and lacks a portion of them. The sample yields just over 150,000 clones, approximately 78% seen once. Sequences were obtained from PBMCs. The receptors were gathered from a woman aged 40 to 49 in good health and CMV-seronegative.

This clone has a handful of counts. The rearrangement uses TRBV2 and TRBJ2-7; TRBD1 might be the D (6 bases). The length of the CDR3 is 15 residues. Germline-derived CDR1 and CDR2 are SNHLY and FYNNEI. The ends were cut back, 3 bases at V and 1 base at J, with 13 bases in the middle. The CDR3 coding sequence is TGTGCCAGCAGTGAGATTTTGGGGGCTTCCTACGAGCAGTACTTC. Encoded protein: CASSEILGASYEQYF.

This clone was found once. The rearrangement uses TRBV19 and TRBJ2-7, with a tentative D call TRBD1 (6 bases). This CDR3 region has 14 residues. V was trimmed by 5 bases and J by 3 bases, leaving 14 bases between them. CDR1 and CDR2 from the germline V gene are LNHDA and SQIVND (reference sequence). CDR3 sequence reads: CASSREGGFYEQYF. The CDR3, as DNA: TGTGCCAGTAGTCGAGAAGGGGGATTCTACGAGCAGTACTTC. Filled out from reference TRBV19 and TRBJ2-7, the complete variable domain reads DGGITQSPKYLFRKEGQNVTLSCEQNLNHDAMYWYRQDPGQGLRLIYYSQIVNDFQKGDIAEGYSVSREKKESFPLTVTSAQKNPTAFYLCASSREGGFYEQYFGPGTRLTVT.

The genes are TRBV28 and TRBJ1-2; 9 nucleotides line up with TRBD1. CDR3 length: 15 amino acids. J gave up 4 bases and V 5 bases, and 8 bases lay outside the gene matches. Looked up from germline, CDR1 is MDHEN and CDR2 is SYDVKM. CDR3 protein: CASSPSGQGPYGYTF. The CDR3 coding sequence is TGTGCCAGCAGTCCCTCGGGACAGGGTCCCTATGGCTACACCTTC.

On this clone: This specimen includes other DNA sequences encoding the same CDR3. The CDR3 sequence: CASSLSQGTEAFF. The CDR3, as DNA: TGTGCCAGCTCACTTTCACAGGGGACTGAAGCTTTCTTT. The chain has TRBV18 and TRBJ1-1; TRBD1 matches 7 bases. CDR1 is KGHSH and CDR2 is LQKENI in the germline V gene. The CDR3 extends over 13 amino acids. The ends lost 4 bases at V and 5 bases at J; junction bases unmatched: 4.

The CDR3 region is CASSLGLAGSPVDEQYF. The CDR3, as DNA: TGCGCCAGCAGCTTAGGACTAGCGGGGTCTCCAGTTGACGAGCAGTACTTC. The chain couples TRBV5-1 to TRBJ2-5, with 12 bases aligning to TRBD2. The DNA end lines up better with TRBJ2-7; the J call may be wrong. This CDR3 is 17 amino acids long. CDR1 SGHRS and CDR2 YFSETQ come from the germline V gene.

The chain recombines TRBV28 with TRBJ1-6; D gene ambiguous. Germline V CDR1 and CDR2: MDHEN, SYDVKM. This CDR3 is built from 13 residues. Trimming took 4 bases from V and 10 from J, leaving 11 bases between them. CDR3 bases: TGTGCCAGCAGTTCACATACAACATCACCCCTCCACTTT. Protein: CASSSHTTSPLHF. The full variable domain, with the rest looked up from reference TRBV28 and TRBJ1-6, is DVKVTQSSRYLVKRTGEKVFLECVQDMDHENMFWYRQDPGLGLRLIYFSYDVKMKEKGDIPEGYSVSREKKERFSLILESASTNQTSMYLCASSSHTTSPLHFGNGTRLTVT.

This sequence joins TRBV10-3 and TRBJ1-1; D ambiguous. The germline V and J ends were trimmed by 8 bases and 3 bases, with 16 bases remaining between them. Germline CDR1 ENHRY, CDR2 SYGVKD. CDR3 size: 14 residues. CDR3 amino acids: CAIADRGPDTEAFF. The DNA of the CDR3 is TGTGCCATCGCCGACCGGGGTCCTGACACTGAAGCTTTCTTT.

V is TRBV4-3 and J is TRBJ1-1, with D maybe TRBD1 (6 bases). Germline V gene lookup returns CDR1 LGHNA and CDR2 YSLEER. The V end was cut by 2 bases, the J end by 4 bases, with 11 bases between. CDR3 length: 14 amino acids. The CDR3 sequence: CASSQLRDTTEAFF. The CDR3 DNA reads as TGCGCCAGCAGCCAACTCCGGGACACCACTGAAGCTTTCTTT.

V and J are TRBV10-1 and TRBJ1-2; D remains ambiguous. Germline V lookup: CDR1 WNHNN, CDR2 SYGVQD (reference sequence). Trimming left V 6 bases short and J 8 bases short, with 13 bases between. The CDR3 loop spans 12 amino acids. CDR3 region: CASRNRTDGYTF. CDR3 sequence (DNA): TGCGCCAGCAGAAATAGGACTGACGGCTACACCTTC.

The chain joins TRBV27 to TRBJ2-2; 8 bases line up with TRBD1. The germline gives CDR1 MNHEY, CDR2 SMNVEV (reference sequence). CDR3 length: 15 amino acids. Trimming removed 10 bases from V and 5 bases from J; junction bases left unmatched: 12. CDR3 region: CATMDGQGATGELFF. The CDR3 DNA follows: TGTGCCACGATGGACGGCCAGGGGGCGACCGGGGAGCTGTTTTTT.

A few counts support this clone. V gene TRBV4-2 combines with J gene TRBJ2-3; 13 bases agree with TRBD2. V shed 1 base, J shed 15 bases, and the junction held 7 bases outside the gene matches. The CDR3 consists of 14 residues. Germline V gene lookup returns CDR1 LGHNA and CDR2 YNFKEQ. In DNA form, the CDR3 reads TGTGCCAGCAGCCAAGCGTTACTAGCGGGGGGGTTATATTTT. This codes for CASSQALLAGGLYF.

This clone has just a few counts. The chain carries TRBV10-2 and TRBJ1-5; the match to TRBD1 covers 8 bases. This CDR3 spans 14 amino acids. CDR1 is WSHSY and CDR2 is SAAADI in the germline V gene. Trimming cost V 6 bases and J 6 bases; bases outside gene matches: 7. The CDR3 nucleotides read TGCGCCAGCAGCAAAGGACAGGGAAGTCAGCCCCAGCATTTT. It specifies CASSKGQGSQPQHF.